This TCR beta chain was profiled in a study of beta chain features in type 1 diabetes. Each donor gave one heparinised blood draw averaging about 120 mL. V dropped 9 bases and J dropped 4 bases, with 15 bases sitting between them. Germline V gene sequence: CDR1 SNHLY, CDR2 FYNNEI. The CDR3 loop spans 13 amino acids. Points from the study as a whole: Patients' naive, central memory and regulatory TCRB repertoires appeared more alike than those of healthy donors. More deletions and fewer insertions at VDJ junctions were seen in type 1 diabetes patients. Among patients with Type 1 diabetes, TCRB CDR3s were moderately but significantly shorter in every one of the four CD4+ subsets.

Expressed TCRB transcripts were sequenced after all isolated RNA was converted to cDNA. TCRdb's copy holds only in-frame clones and misses some; the assay was immunoSEQ multiplex PCR. The repertoire holds about 710,000 clones, around an eighth seen once, with 0.03% to 0.04% in the top ten. This clone was observed a few times. Its antigen remains unidentified. The receptor's source is a young man with type 1 diabetes. Sequencing was done on a sample of naive CD4+ T cells from blood. V usage is TRBV2 and J usage is TRBJ1-1, with D unresolved. CDR3 loop: CASIVWKSTEAFF. Written as DNA, the CDR3 is TGTGCCAGTATCGTTTGGAAAAGCACTGAAGCTTTCTTT.